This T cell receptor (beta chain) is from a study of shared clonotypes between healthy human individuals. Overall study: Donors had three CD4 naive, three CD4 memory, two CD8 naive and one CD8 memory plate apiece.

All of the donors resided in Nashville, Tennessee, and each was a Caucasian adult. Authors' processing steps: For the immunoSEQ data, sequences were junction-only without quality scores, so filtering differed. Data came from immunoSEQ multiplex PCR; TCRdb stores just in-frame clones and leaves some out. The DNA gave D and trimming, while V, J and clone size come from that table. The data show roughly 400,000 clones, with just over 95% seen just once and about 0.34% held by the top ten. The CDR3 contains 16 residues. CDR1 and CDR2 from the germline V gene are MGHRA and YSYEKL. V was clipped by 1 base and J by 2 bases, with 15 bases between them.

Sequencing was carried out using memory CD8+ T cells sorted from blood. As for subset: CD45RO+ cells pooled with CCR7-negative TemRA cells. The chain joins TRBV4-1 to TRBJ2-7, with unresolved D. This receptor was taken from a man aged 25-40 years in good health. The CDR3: CASSQGILYGTYEQYF. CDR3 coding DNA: TGCGCCAGCAGCCAAGGCATCCTGTACGGCACCTACGAGCAGTACTTC.